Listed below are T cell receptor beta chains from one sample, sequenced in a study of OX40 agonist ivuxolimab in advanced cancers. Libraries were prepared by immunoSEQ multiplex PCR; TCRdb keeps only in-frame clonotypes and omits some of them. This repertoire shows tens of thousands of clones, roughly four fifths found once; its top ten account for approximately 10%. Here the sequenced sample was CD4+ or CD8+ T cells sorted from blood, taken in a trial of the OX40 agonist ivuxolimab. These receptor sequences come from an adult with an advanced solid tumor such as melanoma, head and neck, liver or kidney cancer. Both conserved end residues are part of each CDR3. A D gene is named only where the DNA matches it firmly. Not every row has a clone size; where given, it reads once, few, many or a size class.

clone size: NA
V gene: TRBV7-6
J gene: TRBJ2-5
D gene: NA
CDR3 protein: CASSPQQDQGTQYF
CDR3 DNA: TGTGCCAGCAGTCCTCAACAGGATCAAGGGACCCAGTACTTC

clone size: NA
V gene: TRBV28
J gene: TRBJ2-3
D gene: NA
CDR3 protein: CASSLPRDTITDTQYF
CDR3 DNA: TGTGCCAGCAGTTTGCCCCGGGACACCATCACAGATACGCAGTATTTT

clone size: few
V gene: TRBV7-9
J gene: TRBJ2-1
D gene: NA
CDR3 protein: CASSPGGALNEQFF
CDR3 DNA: TGTGCCAGCAGCCCTGGGGGGGCGCTGAATGAGCAGTTCTTC

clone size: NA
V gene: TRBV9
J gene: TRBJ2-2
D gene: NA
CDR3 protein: CASSVESGLLFPGELFF
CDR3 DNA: TGTGCCAGCAGCGTAGAGTCTGGGTTATTGTTTCCCGGGGAGCTGTTTTTT

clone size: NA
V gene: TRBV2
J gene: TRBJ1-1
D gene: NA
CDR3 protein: CASFQGLNTEAFF
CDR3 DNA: TGTGCCAGTTTCCAGGGGCTGAACACTGAAGCTTTCTTT

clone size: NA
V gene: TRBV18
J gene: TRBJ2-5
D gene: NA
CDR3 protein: CASSPGQKETQYF
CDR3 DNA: TGTGCCAGCTCACCCGGACAGAAAGAGACCCAGTACTTC

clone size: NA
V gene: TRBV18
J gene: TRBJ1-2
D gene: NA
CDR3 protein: CASSRPGGDGYTF
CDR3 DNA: TGTGCCAGCTCACGGCCGGGAGGGGATGGCTACACCTTC

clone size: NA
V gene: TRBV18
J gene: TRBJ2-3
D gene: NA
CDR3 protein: CASSPQTASTDTQYF
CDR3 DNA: TGTGCCAGCTCACCACAGACAGCTAGCACAGATACGCAGTATTTT

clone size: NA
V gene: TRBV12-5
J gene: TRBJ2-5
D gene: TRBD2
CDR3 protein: CASGLAGEETQYF
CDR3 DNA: TGTGCTAGTGGACTAGCGGGAGAGGAGACCCAGTACTTC

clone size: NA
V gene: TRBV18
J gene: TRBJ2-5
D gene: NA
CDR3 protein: CASSDYQETQYF
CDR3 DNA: TGTGCCAGCTCAGACTACCAAGAGACCCAGTACTTC

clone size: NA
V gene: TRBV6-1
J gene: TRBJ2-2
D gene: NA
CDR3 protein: CASSEGKGPTGELFF
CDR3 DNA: TGTGCCAGCAGTGAAGGAAAGGGGCCCACCGGGGAGCTGTTTTTT

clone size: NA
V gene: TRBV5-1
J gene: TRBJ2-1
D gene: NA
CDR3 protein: CASSSGPDLYNEQFF
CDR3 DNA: TGCGCCAGCAGCTCGGGCCCCGATCTGTACAATGAGCAGTTCTTC

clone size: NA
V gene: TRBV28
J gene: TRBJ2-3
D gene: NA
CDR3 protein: CASSPFGGEYTQYF
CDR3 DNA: TGTGCCAGCAGCCCCTTTGGAGGGGAATATACGCAGTATTTT

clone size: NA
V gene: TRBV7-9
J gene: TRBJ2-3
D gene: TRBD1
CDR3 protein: CASRPTGDSADTQYF
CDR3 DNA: TGTGCCAGCAGACCTACAGGGGATTCAGCAGATACGCAGTATTTT

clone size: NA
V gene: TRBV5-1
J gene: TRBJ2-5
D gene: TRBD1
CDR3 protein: CASSLEGQGKSETQYF
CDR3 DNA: TGCGCCAGCAGCTTGGAGGGACAGGGGAAGTCGGAGACCCAGTACTTC

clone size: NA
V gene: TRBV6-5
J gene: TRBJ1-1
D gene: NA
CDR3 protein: CASSRGLSTEAFF
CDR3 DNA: TGTGCCAGCAGTAGGGGACTTTCCACTGAAGCTTTCTTT

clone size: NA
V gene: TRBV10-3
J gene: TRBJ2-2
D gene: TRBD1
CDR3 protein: CAISESTGFTGELFF
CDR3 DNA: TGTGCCATCAGTGAGTCGACAGGGTTCACCGGGGAGCTGTTTTTT

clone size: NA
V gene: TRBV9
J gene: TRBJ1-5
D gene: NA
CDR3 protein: CASSLDSNQPQHF
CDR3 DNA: TGTGCCAGCAGCCTGGATAGCAATCAGCCCCAGCATTTT

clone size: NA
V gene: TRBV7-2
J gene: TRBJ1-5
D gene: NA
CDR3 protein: CASSQSQGSDQPQHF
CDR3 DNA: TGTGCCAGCAGCCAAAGCCAGGGGTCAGATCAGCCCCAGCATTTT

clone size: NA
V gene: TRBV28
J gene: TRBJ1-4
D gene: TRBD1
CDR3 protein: CASSLRQGDEKLFF
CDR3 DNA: TGTGCCAGCAGTTTAAGACAGGGGGATGAAAAACTGTTTTTT

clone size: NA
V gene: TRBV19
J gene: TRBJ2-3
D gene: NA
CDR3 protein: CASSIEARADTQYF
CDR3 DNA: TGTGCCAGTAGTATAGAGGCCCGCGCAGATACGCAGTATTTT

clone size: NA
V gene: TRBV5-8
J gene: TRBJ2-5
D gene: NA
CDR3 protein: CASSLGPSQGQETQYF
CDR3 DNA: TGTGCCAGCAGCTTAGGCCCGTCACAAGGCCAAGAGACCCAGTACTTC

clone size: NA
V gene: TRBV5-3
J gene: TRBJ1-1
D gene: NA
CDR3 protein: CARSTTYRRAFF
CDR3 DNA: TGTGCCAGAAGCACCACCTACAGGCGAGCTTTCTTT

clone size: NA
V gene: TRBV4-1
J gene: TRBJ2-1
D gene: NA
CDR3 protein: CASSQDGGHNEQFF
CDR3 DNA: TGCGCCAGCAGCCAAGATGGAGGGCACAATGAGCAGTTCTTC

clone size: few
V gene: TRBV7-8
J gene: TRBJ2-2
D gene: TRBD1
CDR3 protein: CASSWDMDRWLSNTGELFF
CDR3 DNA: TGTGCCAGCAGCTGGGATATGGACAGGTGGTTATCGAACACCGGGGAGCTGTTTTTT

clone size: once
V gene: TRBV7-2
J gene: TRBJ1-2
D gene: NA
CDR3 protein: CASSLDSGPGTF
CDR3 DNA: TGTGCCAGCAGCTTAGATTCCGGACCTGGCACCTTC

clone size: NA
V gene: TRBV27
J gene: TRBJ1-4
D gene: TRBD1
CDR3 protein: CASSLSTGDEKLFF
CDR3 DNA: TGTGCCAGCAGTTTGTCGACAGGGGATGAAAAACTGTTTTTT

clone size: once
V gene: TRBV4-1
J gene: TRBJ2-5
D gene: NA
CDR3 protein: CASSLEGRAQETQYF
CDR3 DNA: TGCGCCAGCAGCCTCGAAGGCCGGGCCCAAGAGACCCAGTACTTC

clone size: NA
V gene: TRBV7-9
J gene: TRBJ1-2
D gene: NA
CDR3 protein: CASSPRPNYGYTF
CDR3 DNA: TGTGCCAGCAGCCCAAGACCCAACTATGGCTACACCTTC

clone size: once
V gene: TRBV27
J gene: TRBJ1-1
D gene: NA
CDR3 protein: CASRPGLGTEAFF
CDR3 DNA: TGTGCCAGCAGGCCCGGCCTGGGCACTGAAGCTTTCTTT

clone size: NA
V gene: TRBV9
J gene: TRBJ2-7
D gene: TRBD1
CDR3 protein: CASSRRPGTGYEQYF
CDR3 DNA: TGTGCCAGCAGCCGTCGACCCGGGACAGGCTACGAGCAGTACTTC

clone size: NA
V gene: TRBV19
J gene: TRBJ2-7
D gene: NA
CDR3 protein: CASRRGTSYYEQYF
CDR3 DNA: TGTGCCAGTAGACGAGGGACGTCGTACTACGAGCAGTACTTC

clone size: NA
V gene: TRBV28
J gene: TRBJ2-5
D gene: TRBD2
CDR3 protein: CASSLRAGGLETQYF
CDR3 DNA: TGTGCCAGCAGTTTAAGGGCGGGAGGCCTTGAGACCCAGTACTTC

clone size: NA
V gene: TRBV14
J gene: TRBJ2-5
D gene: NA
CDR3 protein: CASSPSPASKYF
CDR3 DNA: TGTGCCAGCAGCCCCTCGCCGGCGTCAAAGTACTTC

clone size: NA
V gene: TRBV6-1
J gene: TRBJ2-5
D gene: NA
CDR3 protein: CASSRGGQETQYF
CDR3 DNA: TGTGCCAGCAGTAGGGGGGGCCAGGAGACCCAGTACTTC

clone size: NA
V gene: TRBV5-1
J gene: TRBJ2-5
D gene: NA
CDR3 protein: CASSPEAAQETQYF
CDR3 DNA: TGCGCCAGCAGCCCGGAGGCAGCCCAAGAGACCCAGTACTTC

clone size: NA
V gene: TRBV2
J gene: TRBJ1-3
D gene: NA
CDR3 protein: CASCGFAGNTIYF
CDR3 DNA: TGTGCCAGCTGCGGGTTTGCTGGAAACACCATATATTTT

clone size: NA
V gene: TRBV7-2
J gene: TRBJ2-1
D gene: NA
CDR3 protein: CASGGPRNEQFF
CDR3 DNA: TGTGCCAGCGGGGGACCCCGGAATGAGCAGTTCTTC

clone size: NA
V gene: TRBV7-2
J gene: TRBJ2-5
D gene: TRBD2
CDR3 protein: CASSLTSGGETQYF
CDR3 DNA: TGTGCCAGCAGCCTAACTAGCGGTGGGGAGACCCAGTACTTC

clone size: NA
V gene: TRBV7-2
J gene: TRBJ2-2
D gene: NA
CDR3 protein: CASSLKGGPNTGELFF
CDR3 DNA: TGTGCCAGCAGCTTGAAGGGGGGACCGAACACCGGGGAGCTGTTTTTT

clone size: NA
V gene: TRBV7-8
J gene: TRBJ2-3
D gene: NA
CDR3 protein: CASSLALTGSTDTQYF
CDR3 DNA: TGTGCCAGCAGCTTAGCTTTGACAGGTAGCACAGATACGCAGTATTTT

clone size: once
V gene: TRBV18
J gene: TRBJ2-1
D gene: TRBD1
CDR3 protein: CASSPTGGRNEQFF
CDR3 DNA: TGTGCCAGCTCACCAACAGGGGGTAGGAATGAGCAGTTCTTC

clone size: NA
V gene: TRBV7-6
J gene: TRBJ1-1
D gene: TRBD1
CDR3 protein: CASSESTGRTEAFF
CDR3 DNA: TGTGCCAGCAGCGAGTCGACAGGGCGCACTGAAGCTTTCTTT

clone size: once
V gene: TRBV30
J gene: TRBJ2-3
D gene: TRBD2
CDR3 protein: CAWRTGTSWADTQYF
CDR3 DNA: TGTGCCTGGCGAACCGGGACTAGTTGGGCAGATACGCAGTATTTT

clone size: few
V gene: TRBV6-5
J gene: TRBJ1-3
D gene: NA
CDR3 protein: CASSLDGSGNTIYF
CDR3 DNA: TGTGCCAGCAGTCTAGACGGCTCTGGAAACACCATATATTTT

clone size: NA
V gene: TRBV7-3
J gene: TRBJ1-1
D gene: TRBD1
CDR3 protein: CASSFRQGTEAFF
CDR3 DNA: TGTGCCAGCAGCTTCAGACAGGGCACTGAAGCTTTCTTT

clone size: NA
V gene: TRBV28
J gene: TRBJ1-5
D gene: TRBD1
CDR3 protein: CASSYPGGDNQPQHF
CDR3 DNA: TGTGCCAGCAGTTACCCAGGGGGCGACAATCAGCCCCAGCATTTT

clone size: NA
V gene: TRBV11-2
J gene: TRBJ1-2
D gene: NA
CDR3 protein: CASSLEGDGYTF
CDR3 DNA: TGTGCCAGCAGCTTAGAGGGGGATGGCTACACCTTC

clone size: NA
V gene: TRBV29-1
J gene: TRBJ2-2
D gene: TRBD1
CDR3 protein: CSVPKTGTGGNTGELFF
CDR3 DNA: TGCAGCGTGCCCAAGACCGGGACAGGGGGCAACACCGGGGAGCTGTTTTTT

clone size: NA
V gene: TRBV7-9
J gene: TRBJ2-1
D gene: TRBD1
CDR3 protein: CASSSGQGAFNEQFF
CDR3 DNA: TGTGCCAGCAGCTCAGGACAGGGGGCTTTCAATGAGCAGTTCTTC